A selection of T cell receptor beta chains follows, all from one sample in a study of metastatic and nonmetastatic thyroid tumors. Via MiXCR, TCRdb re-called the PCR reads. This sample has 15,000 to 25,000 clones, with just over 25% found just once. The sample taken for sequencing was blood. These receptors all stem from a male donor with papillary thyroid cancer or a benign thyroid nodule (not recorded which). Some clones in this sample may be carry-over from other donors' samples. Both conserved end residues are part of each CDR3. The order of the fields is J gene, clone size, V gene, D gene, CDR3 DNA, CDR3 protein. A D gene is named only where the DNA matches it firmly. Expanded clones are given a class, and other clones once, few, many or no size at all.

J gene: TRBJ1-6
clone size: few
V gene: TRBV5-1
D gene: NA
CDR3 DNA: TGCGCCAGCAGCTTGGGGACAGTAAGGGATTCACCCCTCCACTTT
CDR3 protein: CASSLGTVRDSPLHF

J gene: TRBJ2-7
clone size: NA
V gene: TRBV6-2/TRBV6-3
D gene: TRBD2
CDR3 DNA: TGTGCCAGCAGGCCGCGGGGGGAGTCGTACGAGCAGTACTTC
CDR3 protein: CASRPRGESYEQYF

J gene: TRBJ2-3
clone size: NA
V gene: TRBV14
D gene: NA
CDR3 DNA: TGTGCCAGCAGCCAAGATCTTGACGGGGACCCCTCAAATACGCAGTATTTT
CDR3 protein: CASSQDLDGDPSNTQYF

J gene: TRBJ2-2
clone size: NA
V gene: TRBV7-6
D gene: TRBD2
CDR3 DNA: TGTGCCAGCAGCTTATATGTAGGGCTAGCGGGGACCAACACCGGGGAGCTGTTTTTT
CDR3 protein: CASSLYVGLAGTNTGELFF

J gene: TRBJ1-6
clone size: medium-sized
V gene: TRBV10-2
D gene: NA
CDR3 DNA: TGCGCCAGCAGACGGGTAGCCCGGAATTCACCCCTCCACTTT
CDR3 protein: CASRRVARNSPLHF

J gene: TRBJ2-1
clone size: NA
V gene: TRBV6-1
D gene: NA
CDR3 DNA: TGTGCCAGCAGTGAAGCCGAATACAATGAGCAGTTCTTC
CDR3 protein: CASSEAEYNEQFF

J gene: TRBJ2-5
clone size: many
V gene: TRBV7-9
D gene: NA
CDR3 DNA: TGTGCCAGCAGCCAAGAGACCCAGTACTTC
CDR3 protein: CASSQETQYF

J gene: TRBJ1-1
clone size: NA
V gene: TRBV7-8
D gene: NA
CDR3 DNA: TGTGCCAGCAGCGCGGCCGTCCCAGACACTGAAGCTTTCTTT
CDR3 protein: CASSAAVPDTEAFF

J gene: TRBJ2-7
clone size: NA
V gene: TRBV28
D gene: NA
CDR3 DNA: TGTGCCAATGGACCGACGGGGTCCTACGAGCAGTACTTC
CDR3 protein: CANGPTGSYEQYF

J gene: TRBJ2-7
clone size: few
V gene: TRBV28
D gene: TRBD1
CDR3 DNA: TGTGCCAGCAGCACCCGGGACAGCGAATACGAGCAGTACTTC
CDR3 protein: CASSTRDSEYEQYF

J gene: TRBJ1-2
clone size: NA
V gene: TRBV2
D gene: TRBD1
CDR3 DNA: TGTGCCAGCAGTGAAACTAGAGGGGGCCGGGATGGCTACACCTTC
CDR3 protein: CASSETRGGRDGYTF

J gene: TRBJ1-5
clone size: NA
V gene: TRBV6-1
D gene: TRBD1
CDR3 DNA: TGTGCCAGCCGCTTCACAGGGGAAGGACAGCCCCAGCATTTT
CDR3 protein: CASRFTGEGQPQHF

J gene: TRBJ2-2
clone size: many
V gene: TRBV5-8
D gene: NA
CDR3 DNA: TGTGCCAGCAGCCGAAAGCCGGGTCATAACACCGGGGAGCTGTTTTTT
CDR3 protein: CASSRKPGHNTGELFF

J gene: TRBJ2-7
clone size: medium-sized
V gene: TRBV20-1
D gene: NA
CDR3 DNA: TGCAGTGCTAGCGGAAGCTACGAGCAGTACTTC
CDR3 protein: CSASGSYEQYF

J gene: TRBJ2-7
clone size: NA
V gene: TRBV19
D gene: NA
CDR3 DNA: TGTGCCAGTAGTATATTGCACAGGGTGGACGAGCAGTACTTC
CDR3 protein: CASSILHRVDEQYF

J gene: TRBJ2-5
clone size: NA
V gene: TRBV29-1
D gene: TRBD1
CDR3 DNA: TGCAGCACAGGACAGGGGTTCCAAGAGACCCAGTACTTC
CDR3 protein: CSTGQGFQETQYF

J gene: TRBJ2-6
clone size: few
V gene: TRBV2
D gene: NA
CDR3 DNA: TGTGCCAGCAGTGAAGAATGGGGGGCTGGGGCCAACGTCCTGACTTTC
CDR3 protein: CASSEEWGAGANVLTF

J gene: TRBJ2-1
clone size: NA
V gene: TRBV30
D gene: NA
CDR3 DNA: TGTGCCTGGAGTGTAAAATTTGAGCAGTTCTTC
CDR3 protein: CAWSVKFEQFF

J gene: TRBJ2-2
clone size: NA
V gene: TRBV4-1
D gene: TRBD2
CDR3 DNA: TGCGCGACCGGGGGGGTCAACACCGGGGAGCTGTTTTTT
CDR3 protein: CATGGVNTGELFF

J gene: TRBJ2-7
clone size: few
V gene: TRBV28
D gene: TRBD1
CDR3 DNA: TGTGCCAGCAGACTTCCTTACGGGACAGGGTACGAGCAGTACTTC
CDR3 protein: CASRLPYGTGYEQYF

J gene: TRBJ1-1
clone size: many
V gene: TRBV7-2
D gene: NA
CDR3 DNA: TGTGCCAGCAGCTTAGTGGCGGGGGCGAACACTGAAGCTTTCTTT
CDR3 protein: CASSLVAGANTEAFF

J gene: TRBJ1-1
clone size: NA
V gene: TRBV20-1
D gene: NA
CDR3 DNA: TGCAGTGCTAGAGTTCCACCCATGAACACTGAAGCTTTCTTT
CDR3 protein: CSARVPPMNTEAFF

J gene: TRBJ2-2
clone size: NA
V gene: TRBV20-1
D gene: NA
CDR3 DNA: TGCAGTGCTAGAGCCCAGAACACCGGGGAGCTGTTTTTT
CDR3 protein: CSARAQNTGELFF

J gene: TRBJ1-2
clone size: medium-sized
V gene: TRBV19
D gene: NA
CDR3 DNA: TGTGCCAGCCATCCTGGAGATCTCGAGGGCTATGGCTACACCTTC
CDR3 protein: CASHPGDLEGYGYTF

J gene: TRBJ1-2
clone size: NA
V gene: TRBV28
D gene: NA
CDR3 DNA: TGTGCCAGCAGTCCGTTAACCGGGACAAGGGTTAACTATGGCTACACCTTC
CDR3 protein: CASSPLTGTRVNYGYTF

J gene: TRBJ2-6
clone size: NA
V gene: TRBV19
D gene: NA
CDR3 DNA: TGTGCCAGTTGTAACGTCGGGGCCAACGTCCTGACTTTC
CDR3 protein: CASCNVGANVLTF

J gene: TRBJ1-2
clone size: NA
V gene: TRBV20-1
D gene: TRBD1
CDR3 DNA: TGCAGTGCTAATGGACAGGGGGCGCGCTATGGCTACACCTTC
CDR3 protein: CSANGQGARYGYTF

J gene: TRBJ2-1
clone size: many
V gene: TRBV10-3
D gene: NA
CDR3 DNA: TGTGCCATCAGTCGACAGAGTCTCAGGATTGAGCAGTTCTTC
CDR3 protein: CAISRQSLRIEQFF

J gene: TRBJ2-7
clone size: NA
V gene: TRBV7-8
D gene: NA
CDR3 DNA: TGTGCCAGCAGCTGGGGAAGTTGGTACGAGCAGTACTTC
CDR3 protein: CASSWGSWYEQYF

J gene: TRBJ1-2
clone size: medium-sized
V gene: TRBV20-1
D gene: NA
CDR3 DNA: TGCAGTGCTAGGGTCCCGAAGCTAATAAGACAAGGTTTAAGGGGCTACACCTTC
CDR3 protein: CSARVPKLIRQGLRGYTF

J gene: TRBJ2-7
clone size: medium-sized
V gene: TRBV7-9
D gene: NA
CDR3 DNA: TGTGCCAGCAGTATCCATCGGGGCTACGAGCAGTACTTC
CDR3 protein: CASSIHRGYEQYF

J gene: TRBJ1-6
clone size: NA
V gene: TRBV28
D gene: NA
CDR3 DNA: TGTGCCAGCAAGCAGTATAGCTCCTATAATTCACCCCTCCACTTT
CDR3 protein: CASKQYSSYNSPLHF

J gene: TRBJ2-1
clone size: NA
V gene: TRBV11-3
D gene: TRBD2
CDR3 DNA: TGTGCCAGCAGCTTACTAGCGGGAGATGGCGGGCAGTTCTTC
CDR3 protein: CASSLLAGDGGQFF